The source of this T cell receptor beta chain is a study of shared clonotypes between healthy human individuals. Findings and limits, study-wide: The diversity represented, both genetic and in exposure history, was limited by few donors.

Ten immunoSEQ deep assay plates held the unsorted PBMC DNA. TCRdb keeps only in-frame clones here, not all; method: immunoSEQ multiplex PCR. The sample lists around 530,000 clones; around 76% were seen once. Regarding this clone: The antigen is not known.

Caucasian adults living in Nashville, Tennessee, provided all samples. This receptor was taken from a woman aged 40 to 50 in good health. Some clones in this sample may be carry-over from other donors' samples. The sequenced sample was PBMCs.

CDR3 in DNA: TGTGCCAGCAGCCCGGATTCTAGAGGGAGGGGTGATGTCGAGACCCAGTACTTC. As protein: CASSPDSRGRGDVETQYF. The rearrangement links TRBV7-2 to TRBJ2-5; TRBD2 aligns across 7 bases. CDR1 is SGHTA, CDR2 FQGNSA, per germline. Trimming removed 5 bases from V and 5 bases from J; junction bases left unmatched: 20. The CDR3 runs to 18 residues.